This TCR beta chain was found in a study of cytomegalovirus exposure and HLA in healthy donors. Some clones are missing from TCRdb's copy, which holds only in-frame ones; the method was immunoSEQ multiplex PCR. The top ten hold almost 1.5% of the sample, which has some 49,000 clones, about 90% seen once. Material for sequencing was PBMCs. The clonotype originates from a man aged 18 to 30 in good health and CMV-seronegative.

CDR3 nucleotide sequence: TGTGCCATCAGAGAACCCGGGACAGGGAACACCGGGGAGCTGTTTTTT. Translating it yields CAIREPGTGNTGELFF. The J gene is TRBJ2-2, the V gene TRBV10-3; the match to TRBD1 covers 8 bases. The V gene end was trimmed by 6 bases and the J gene end by 1 base; junction bases not matched to a gene: 7. The CDR3 has 16 residues. Germline V gene lookup returns CDR1 ENHRY and CDR2 SYGVKD.